The entry below describes one TCR beta chain. The sample belongs to a study of blood T cell repertoires in COVID-19. On the study more broadly: COVID-19 samples from acute and convalescent phases originated in the United States, Italy and Spain. PBMCs, B-cell-depleted T cells, or T cells were the source of the cDNA or gDNA that made up the material.

This table comes from immunoSEQ multiplex PCR, and its TCRdb copy is limited to in-frame clones, with some not included. The data contain about 190,000 clones, approximately 80% of them seen just once; the ten biggest clones take up under 15%. This clonotype was sampled from a woman in her fifties or sixties with acute or convalescent COVID-19. Specimen: peripheral blood.

The DNA for the CDR3 is TGTGCCAGCAGCTTAGGATATGGCGGGGGGACTGGGGCCAACGTCCTGACTTTC. As protein: CASSLGYGGGTGANVLTF. V is TRBV7-6 and J is TRBJ2-6; 8 nucleotides line up with TRBD2. V trimming: 1 base; J trimming: 2 bases; junction bases outside the gene matches: 7. Germline V lookup: CDR1 SGHVS, CDR2 FNYEAQ. The CDR3 covers 18 residues.